The present TCR beta chain was sequenced within a study of CD8+ T cells in alopecia areata. Across the study: Twice a day, 5 to 10 mg of oral tofacitinib was administered to treated patients.

It was cDNA, reverse transcribed from extracted RNA, that served as the sequencing template. Sequenced by immunoSEQ multiplex PCR; TCRdb stores in-frame clones only, minus some. The sample includes 110,000 or so clones, roughly 50% seen only once; the top ten take about 3.7%. Points on this clone: Its specificity is unknown.

V lost 5 bases, J lost 6 bases, and 10 bases lay in between. Germline-derived CDR1 and CDR2 are SGHDT and YYEEEE. The CDR3 consists of 12 residues. The treatment denotes: oral pan-JAK inhibitor, 5-10 mg twice daily. Study-wide results and limits: Sharing of TCR sequences between patients (possibly for HLA-related reasons) was less clear than in mice. Significant decreases in scalp clonality and expanded CD8+ clones followed tofacitinib treatment.

The material was CD4+ T cells sorted from blood, obtained at week 24, from a patient treated with tofacitinib. The receptor comes from a human donor with alopecia areata. The chain has TRBV5-6 and TRBJ2-3; tentatively, D is TRBD2 (5 bases). The CDR3, as DNA: TGTGCCAGCAGATGGGCGGGCGATACGCAGTATTTT. Amino acids: CASRWAGDTQYF.